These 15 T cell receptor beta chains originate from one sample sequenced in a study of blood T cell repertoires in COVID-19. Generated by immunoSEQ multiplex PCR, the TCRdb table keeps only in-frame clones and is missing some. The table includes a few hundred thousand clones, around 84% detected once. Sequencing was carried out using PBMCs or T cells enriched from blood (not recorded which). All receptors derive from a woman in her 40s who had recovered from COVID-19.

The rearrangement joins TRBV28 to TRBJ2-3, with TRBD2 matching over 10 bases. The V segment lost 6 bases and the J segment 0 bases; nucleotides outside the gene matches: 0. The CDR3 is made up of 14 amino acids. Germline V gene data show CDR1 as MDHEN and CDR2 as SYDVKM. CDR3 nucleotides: TGTGCCAGCAGGACTAGCGGGAGCACAGATACGCAGTATTTT. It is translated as CASRTSGSTDTQYF.

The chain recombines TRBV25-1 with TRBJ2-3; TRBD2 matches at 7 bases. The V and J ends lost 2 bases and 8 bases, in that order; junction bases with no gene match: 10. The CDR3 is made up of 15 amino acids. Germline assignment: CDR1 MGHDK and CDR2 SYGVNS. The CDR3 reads CASSEPAGVVGTQYF. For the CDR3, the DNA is TGTGCCAGCAGTGAACCCGCGGGGGTGGTGGGTACGCAGTATTTT.

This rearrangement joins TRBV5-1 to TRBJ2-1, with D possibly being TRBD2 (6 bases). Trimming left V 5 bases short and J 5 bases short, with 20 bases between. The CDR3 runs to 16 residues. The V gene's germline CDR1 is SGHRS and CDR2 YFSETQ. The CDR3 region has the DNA TGCGCCAGCAGATCTACGTCGGGGGAGGTCAACAATGAGCAGTTCTTC. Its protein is CASRSTSGEVNNEQFF.

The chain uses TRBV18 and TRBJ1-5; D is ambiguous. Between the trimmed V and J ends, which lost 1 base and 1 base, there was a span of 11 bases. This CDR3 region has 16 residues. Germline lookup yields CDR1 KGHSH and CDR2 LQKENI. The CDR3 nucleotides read TGTGCCAGCTCACCACGGGCGGCGGGGAGCAATCAGCCCCAGCATTTT. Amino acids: CASSPRAAGSNQPQHF.

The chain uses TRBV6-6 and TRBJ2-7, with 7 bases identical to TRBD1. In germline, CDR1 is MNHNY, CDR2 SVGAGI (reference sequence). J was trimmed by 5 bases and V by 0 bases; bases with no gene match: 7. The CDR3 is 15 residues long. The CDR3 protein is CASSYSTDRVHEQYF. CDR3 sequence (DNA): TGTGCCAGCAGTTACTCAACCGACAGGGTACACGAGCAGTACTTC.

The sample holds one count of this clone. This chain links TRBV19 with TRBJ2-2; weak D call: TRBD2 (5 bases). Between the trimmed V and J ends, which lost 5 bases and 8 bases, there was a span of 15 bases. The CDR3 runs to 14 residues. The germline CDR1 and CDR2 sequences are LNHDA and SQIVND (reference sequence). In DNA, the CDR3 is TGTGCCAGTAGTGCCGACTATCCGGAAGGGGAGCTGTTTTTT. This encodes CASSADYPEGELFF.

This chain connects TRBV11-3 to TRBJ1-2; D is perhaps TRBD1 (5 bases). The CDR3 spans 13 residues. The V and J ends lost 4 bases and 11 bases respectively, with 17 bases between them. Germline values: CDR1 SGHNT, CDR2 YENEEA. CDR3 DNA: TGTGCCAGCAGCTCCCCTCAGGGAAACTTGTACACCTTC. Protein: CASSSPQGNLYTF.

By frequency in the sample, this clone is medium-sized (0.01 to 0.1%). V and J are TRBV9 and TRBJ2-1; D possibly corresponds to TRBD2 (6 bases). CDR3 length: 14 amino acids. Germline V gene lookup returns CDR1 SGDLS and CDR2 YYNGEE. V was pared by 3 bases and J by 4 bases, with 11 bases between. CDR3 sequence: CASSAGGMYNEQFF. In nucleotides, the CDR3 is TGTGCCAGCAGCGCCGGGGGTATGTACAATGAGCAGTTCTTC.

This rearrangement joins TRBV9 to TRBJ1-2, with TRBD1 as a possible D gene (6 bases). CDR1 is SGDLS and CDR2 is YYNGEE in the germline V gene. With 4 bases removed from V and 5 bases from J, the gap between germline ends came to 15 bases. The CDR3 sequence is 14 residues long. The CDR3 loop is CASSTQPGDYGYTF. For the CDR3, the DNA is TGTGCCAGCAGCACCCAGCCAGGGGATTATGGCTACACCTTC.

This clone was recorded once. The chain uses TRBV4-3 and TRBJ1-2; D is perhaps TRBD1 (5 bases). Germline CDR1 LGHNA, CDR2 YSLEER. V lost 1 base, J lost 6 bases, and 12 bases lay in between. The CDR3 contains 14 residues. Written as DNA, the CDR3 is TGCGCCAGCAGCCAAGGATGGGGGGGAGATGGCTACACCTTC. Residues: CASSQGWGGDGYTF.

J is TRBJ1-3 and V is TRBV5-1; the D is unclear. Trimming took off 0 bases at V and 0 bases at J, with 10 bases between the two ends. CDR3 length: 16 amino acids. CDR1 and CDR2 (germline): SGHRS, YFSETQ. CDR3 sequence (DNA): TGCGCCAGCAGCTTGGTGGGAGGCTACTCTGGAAACACCATATATTTT. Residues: CASSLVGGYSGNTIYF.

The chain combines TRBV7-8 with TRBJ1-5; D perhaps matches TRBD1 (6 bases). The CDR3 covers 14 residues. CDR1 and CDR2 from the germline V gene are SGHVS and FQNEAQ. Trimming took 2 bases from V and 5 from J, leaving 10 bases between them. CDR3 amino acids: CASSLTGLDQPQHF. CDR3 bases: TGTGCCAGCAGCTTAACAGGGCTCGATCAGCCCCAGCATTTT.

CDR3 bases: TGTGCCAGCAGCCGGCCCCAGGGGGAAGTAGGTGATCAGCCCCAGCATTTT. This encodes CASSRPQGEVGDQPQHF. The chain combines TRBV7-9 with TRBJ1-5; 7 bases are a match to TRBD1. CDR3 length: 17 residues. V dropped 5 bases and J dropped 5; count of bases not matched to a gene: 15. Germline V gene sequence: CDR1 SEHNR, CDR2 FQNEAQ (reference sequence).

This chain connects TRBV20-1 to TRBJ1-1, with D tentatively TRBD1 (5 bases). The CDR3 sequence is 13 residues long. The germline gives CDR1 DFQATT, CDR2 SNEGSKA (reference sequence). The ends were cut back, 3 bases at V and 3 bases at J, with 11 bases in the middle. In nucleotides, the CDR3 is TGCAGTGCTAGTTACGGGGGATACACTGAAGCTTTCTTT. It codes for CSASYGGYTEAFF.

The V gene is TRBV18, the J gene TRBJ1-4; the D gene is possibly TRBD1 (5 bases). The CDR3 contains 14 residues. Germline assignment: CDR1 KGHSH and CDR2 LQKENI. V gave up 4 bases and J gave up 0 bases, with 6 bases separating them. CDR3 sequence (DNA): TGTGCCAGCTCACTCAGGGCAACTAATGAAAAACTGTTTTTT. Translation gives CASSLRATNEKLFF.